The subject of this entry is one T cell receptor (beta chain). Original methodology: Researchers report that nucleated cell counts were estimated from reference gene primer amplification. The table came from immunoSEQ multiplex PCR; TCRdb's copy has only in-frame clones and leaves some out. Clone size and the V and J calls come from that table; the DNA yielded D and trimming. Here the sample spans around 210,000 clones, 85% to 90% being singletons. This sample was included in a study of blood T cell repertoires in COVID-19. The overall study: The United States, Italy and Spain provided the acute and convalescent COVID-19 samples. T cells, B-cell-depleted T cells, or PBMCs supplied cDNA or gDNA.

The CDR3 spans 18 residues. Germline assignment: CDR1 MDHEN and CDR2 SYDVKM. This receptor was obtained from a man between 18 and 35 years old with active or convalescent COVID-19. Sequenced input: peripheral blood. This chain links TRBV28 with TRBJ1-3, with D possibly TRBD1 on 5 matching bases. The CDR3 protein is CVVGTAFLPGAGLNTIYF. The CDR3 coding sequence is TGTGTTGTGGGGACGGCTTTTCTTCCCGGTGCGGGGCTAAACACCATATATTTT. The whole variable domain, remainder taken from reference TRBV28 and TRBJ1-3, is DVKVTQSSRYLVKRTGEKVFLECVQDMDHENMFWYRQDPGLGLRLIYFSYDVKMKEKGDIPEGYSVSREKKERFSLILESASTNQTSMYLCVVGTAFLPGAGLNTIYFGEGSWLTVV.